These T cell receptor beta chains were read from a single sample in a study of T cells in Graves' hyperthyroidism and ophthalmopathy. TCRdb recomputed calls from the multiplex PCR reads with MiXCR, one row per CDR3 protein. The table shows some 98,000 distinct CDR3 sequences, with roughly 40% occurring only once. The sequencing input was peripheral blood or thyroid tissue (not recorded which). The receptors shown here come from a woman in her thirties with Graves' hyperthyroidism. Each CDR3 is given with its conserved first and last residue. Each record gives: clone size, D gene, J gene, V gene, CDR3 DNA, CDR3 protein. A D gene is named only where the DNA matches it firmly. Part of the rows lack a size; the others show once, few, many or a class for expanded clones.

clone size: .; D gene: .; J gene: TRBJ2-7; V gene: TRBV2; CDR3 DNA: TGTGGCAGCAGTGAATGCTGGACAGCTTACGAGCAGTACTTC; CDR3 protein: CGSSECWTAYEQYF
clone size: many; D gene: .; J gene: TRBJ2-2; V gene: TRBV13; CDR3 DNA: TGTGCCAGCAGCCTCGGGCACACCGGGGAGCTGTTTTTT; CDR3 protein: CASSLGHTGELFF
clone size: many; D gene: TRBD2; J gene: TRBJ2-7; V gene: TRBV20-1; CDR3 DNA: TGCAGTGCTCAGACTAGCGGGAGCTACGAGCAGTACTTC; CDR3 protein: CSAQTSGSYEQYF
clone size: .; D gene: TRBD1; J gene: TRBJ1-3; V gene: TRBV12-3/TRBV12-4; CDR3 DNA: TGTGCCAGCAGTTTCTGGACAGGGGGAGCTGGGAACACCATATATTTT; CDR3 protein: CASSFWTGGAGNTIYF
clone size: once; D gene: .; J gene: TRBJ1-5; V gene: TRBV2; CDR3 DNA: TGTGCTGGATCCCGCGGGGTGGATCAGCCCCAGCATTTT; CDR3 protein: CAGSRGVDQPQHF
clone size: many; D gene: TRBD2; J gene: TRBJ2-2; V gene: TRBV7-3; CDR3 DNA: TGTGCCAGCAGCTTAATGCCCAGCGGGAGGGCCCCCACCGGGGAGCTGTTTTTT; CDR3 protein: CASSLMPSGRAPTGELFF
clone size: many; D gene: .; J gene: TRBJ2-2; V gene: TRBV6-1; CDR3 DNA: TGTGCCAGCAGGGACACCCTCAGGACCGGGGAGCTGTTTTTT; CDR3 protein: CASRDTLRTGELFF
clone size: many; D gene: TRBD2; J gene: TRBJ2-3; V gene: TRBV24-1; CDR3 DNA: TGTGCCACCAGTGACTTCGGGAGGGCCGCGACCGATACGCAGTATTTT; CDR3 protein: CATSDFGRAATDTQYF
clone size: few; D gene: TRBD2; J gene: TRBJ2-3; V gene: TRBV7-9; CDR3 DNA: TGTGCCAGCAGCCACGCTTCCGGGACTAGCGGGAGACCGCAGTATTTT; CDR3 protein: CASSHASGTSGRPQYF
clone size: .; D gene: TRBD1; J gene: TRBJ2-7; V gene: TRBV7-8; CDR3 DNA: TGTGCCAGCTCACCACTAAGGACAGGGGGGGTCTACGAGCAGTACTTC; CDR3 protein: CASSPLRTGGVYEQYF
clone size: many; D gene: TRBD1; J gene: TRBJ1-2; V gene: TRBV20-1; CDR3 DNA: TGCAGTGCTAGAGATGGGACAGGCACTAACTATGGCTACACCTTC; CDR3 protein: CSARDGTGTNYGYTF
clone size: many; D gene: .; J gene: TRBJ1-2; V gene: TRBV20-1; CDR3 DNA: TGCAGTGCCCCACTGGGTTCTGGCTACACCTTC; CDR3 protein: CSAPLGSGYTF
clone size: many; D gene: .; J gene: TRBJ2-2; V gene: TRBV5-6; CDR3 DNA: TGTGCCAGCAGCTTGGAATCGGGAGTTCGAACCGGGGAGCTGTTTTTT; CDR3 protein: CASSLESGVRTGELFF
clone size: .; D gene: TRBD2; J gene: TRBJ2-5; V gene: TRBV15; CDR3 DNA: TGTGCCACCAGCAGGCAGACTAGCGGGATAGAGACCCAGTACTTC; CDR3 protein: CATSRQTSGIETQYF
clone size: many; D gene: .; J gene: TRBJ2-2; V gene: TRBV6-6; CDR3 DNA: TGTGCCAGCAGTTACTCGGCACGGGGCGCCGGGGAGCTGTTTTTT; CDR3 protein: CASSYSARGAGELFF
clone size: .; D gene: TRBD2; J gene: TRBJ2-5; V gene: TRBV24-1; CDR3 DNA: TGTGCCACCAGTGGCAGCGGGGGCCTCCAAGAGACCCAGTACTTC; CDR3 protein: CATSGSGGLQETQYF
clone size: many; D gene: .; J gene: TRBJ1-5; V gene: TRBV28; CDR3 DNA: TGTGCCAGCAGTTTAAATTGGGGAACTCAGCCCCAGCATTTT; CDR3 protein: CASSLNWGTQPQHF
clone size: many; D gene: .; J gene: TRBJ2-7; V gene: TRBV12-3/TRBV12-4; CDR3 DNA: TGTGCCAGCAGTTTGTCCGGGAGCGAGCAGTACTTC; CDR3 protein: CASSLSGSEQYF
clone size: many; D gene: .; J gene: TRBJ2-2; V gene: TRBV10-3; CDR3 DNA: TGTGCCATCAGTGAGTCTATAGGACAAGACACCGGGGAGCTGTTTTTT; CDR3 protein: CAISESIGQDTGELFF
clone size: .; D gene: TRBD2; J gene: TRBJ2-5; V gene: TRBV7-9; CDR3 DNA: TGTGCCAGCAGCTTAGATGGACTAGCGGGAGCGGAGACCCAGTACTTC; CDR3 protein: CASSLDGLAGAETQYF
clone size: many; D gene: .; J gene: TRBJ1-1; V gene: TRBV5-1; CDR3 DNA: TGCGCCAGCAGCACTCTTGGACATCTCGGCACTGAAGCTTTCTTT; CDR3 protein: CASSTLGHLGTEAFF
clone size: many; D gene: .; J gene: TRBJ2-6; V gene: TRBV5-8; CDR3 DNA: TGTGCCAGCAGCCTTACAGGAGGGCTCTCTGGGGCCAACGTCCTGACTTTC; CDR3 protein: CASSLTGGLSGANVLTF
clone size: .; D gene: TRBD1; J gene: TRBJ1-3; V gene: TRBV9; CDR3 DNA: TGTGCCAGCAGCGCTTCCGGGACAGGGAGGTACACCATATATTTT; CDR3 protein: CASSASGTGRYTIYF
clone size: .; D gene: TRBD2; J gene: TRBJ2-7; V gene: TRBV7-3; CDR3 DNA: TGTGCCAGCAGCTTAGTGACTAGCGGTTCTAGGGAGCAGTACTTC; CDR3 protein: CASSLVTSGSREQYF
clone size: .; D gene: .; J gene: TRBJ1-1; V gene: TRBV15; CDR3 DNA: TGTGCCACCAGCAGAGGAGGGGAAAGGAACACTGAAGCTTTCTTT; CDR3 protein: CATSRGGERNTEAFF
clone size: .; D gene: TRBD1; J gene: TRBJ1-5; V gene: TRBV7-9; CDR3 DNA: TGTGCCAGCAGCCCGGGACAGGGACATCAGCCCCAGCATTTT; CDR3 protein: CASSPGQGHQPQHF
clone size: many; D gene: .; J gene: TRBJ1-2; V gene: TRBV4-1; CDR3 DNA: TGCGCCAGCAGCCAAGAGAGGAGCAGGTTCTATGGCTACACCTTC; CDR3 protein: CASSQERSRFYGYTF
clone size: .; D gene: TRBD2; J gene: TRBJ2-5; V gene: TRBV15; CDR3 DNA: TGTGCCACCAGCAATAAGCGGGGGGCAGGGGAGACCCAGTACTTC; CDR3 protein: CATSNKRGAGETQYF
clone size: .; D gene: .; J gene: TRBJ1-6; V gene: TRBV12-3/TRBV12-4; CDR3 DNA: TGTGCCAGCAGTACGCAGGGGAGTAATTCATCCCTCCACTTT; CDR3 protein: CASSTQGSNSSLHF
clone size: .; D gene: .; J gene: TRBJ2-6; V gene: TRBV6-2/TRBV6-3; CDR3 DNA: TGTGCCTCGGGCCAGCGTGTCTCTGGGGCCAACGTCCTGACTTTC; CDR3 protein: CASGQRVSGANVLTF
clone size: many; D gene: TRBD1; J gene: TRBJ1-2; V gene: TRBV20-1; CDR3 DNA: TGCAGTGCTAGGGTTGACAGGGGGTTTTATGGCTACACCTTC; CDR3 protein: CSARVDRGFYGYTF
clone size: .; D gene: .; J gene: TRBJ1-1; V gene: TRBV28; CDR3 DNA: TGTGCCAGCAGTCGAAGGGAAGCTCTCTTT; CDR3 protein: CASSRREALF
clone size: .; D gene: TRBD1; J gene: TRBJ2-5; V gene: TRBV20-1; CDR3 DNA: TGCAGTGCCACGACAGGGATGGGGAAAGAGACCCAGTACTTC; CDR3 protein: CSATTGMGKETQYF
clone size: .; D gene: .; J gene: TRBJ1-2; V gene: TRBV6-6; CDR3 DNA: TGTGCCAGCAGTTACGCAGGAGGGTCGGATGGCTACACCTTC; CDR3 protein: CASSYAGGSDGYTF
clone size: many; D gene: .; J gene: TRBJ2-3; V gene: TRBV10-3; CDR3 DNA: TGTGCCACACAAAGACAGATCGGGACAGATACGCAGTATTTT; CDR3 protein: CATQRQIGTDTQYF
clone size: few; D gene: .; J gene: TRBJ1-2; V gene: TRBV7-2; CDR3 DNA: TGTGCCAGCAGCTCCCGCAGCTATGGCTACACCTTC; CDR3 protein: CASSSRSYGYTF
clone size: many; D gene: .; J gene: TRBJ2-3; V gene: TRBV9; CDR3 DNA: TGTGCCAGCAGGGGGGAGGGCACAGATACGCAGTATTTT; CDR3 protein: CASRGEGTDTQYF
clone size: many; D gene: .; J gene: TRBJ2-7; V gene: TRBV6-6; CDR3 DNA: TGTGCCAGCGGACCCCAGGGATACGAGGCTTACGAGCAGTACTTC; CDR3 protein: CASGPQGYEAYEQYF
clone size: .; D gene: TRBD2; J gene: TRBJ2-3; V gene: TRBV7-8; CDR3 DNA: TGTGCCAGCAGCAGAACTAGCGGGACAGATACGCAGTATTTT; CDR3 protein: CASSRTSGTDTQYF
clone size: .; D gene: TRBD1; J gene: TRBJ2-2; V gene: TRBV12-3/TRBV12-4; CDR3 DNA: TGTGCCAGCAGTCTTCGGGGACAGTACACCGGGGAGCTGTTTTTT; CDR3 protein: CASSLRGQYTGELFF
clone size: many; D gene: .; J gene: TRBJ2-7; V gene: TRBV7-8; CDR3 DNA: TGTGCCAGCAGCTTTAAACGGGGGACTCGGGGGCACTACGAGCAGTACTTC; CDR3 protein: CASSFKRGTRGHYEQYF